What follows describes a single T cell receptor beta chain. The antigen is not known. These data originate in a study of CD8+CD57+ T cells in acquired aplastic anemia. Study-wide results and limits: The number of CD8+ CDR3 sequences shared by patients and controls was around 30. Significance was not reached for CD8+ Simpson's diversity between patients and controls.

With 7 bases clipped from V and 4 bases from J, the junction kept 11 bases outside the gene matches. The CDR3 is 16 amino acids. Germline assignment: CDR1 WSHSY and CDR2 SAAADI. Genomic DNA acted as the template from which TCR beta VDJ combination and CDR3 sequence profiling were carried out. TCRdb called the reads again in MiXCR, with one record for every CDR3 protein. The sample holds about 190,000 distinct CDR3 sequences, about half seen once. Specimen: sorted CD4+, CD8+, or CD8+CD57+ T cells (not recorded which) from PBMCs. The chain links TRBV10-2 to TRBJ1-2; 11 nucleotides agree with TRBD1. This TCR was recovered from a human donor in good health, serving as a control. CDR3 residues: CASNAGTGGIAYGYTF. The CDR3 DNA reads as TGCGCCAGCAACGCCGGGACAGGGGGGATTGCCTATGGCTACACCTTC.